This T cell receptor (beta chain) was profiled in a study of T-cell reconstitution after alpha-beta-depleted transplantation in children. General study results and limits: Newly generated T cells supplied most T-cell counts and diversity one year post-transplant.

In germline, CDR1 is SGHRS, CDR2 YFSETQ. This CDR3 has 15 residues. V was cut by 0 bases and J by 4 bases, with 13 bases left in between. Researchers prepared the TCRbeta library using unique molecular identifiers, the study reports. TCRdb passed the PCR reads through MiXCR, listing each CDR3 protein once. The sample has roughly 100,000 distinct CDR3 sequences; under 9% are singletons. In its sample, this clonotype was seen many times. What it recognizes is unknown. This sample comprised PBMCs, obtained before TCRalphabeta/CD19-depleted stem cell transplant. The receptor was derived from a boy aged 2 to 10 with acute lymphoblastic leukemia, due to receive a stem cell transplant. V is TRBV5-1 and J is TRBJ2-5; D is possibly TRBD2 (5 bases). The CDR3, as DNA: TGCGCCAGCAGCTTGGACCCTGGACTGGGAGAGACCCAGTACTTC. Translation gives CASSLDPGLGETQYF.